The clone carrying this TCR beta chain occurred many times. The antigen remains undetermined. Deletions cut 4 bases from V and 1 base from J, with 7 bases between. The germline V gene has CDR1 SGHRS and CDR2 YFSETQ. The CDR3 totals 13 residues. The sample belongs to a study of response to subunit inactivated influenza vaccine. TCRdb independently ran MiXCR on the RT-PCR reads; one entry per CDR3 protein. The sample yields hundreds of thousands of distinct CDR3 sequences, over 25% seen once. Findings of the study overall: Authors proposed each seasonal influenza vaccination draws in few new T cells.

V is TRBV5-1 and J is TRBJ2-3, with D possibly being TRBD2 (6 bases). This TCR was recovered from a man aged 45-65 years who received an inactivated influenza vaccine. The sequencing used CD4+ T cells sorted from PBMCs, collected 5 days after vaccination. The DNA of the CDR3 is TGCGCCAGCAGCGGGACTGGCACAGATACGCAGTATTTT. Translating gives CASSGTGTDTQYF.